This TCR beta chain was sequenced in a study of technical replicates of blood from a few donors. In its sample, this clone was seen once. TCRdb keeps only in-frame clones here, not all; method: immunoSEQ multiplex PCR. The sample includes 75,000 to 95,000 clones, almost 97% of them seen just once. V was shortened by 2 bases and J by 6 bases, with 14 bases between the two germline ends. Germline values: CDR1 WNHNN, CDR2 SYGVQD (reference sequence). The CDR3 spans 14 residues. The receptor was derived from a human donor in good health. The sample taken for sequencing was T cells isolated from PBMCs. The chain recombines TRBV10-1 with TRBJ2-7; a weak D match, TRBD1 (5 bases). As DNA, the CDR3 is TGCGCCAGCAGTGAGAGCGCCCCAGGGCTCGAGCAGTACTTC. Translating it yields CASSESAPGLEQYF.